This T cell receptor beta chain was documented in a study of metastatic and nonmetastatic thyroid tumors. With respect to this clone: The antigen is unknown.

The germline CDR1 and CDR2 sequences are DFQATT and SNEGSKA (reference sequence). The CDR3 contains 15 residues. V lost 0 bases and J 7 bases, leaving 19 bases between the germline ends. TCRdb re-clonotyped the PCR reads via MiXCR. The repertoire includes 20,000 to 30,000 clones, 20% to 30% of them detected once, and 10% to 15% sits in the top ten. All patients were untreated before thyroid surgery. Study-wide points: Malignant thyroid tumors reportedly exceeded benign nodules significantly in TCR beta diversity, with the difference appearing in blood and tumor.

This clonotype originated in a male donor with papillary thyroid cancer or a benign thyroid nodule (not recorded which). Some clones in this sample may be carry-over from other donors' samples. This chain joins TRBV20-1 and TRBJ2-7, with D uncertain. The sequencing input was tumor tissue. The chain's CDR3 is CSARDYGPRRREQYF. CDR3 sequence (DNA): TGCAGTGCTAGAGATTACGGGCCTAGAAGGCGTGAGCAGTACTTC.